The 9 T cell receptor beta chains presented below share a single source sample, sequenced in a study of OX40 agonist ivuxolimab in advanced cancers. Data came from immunoSEQ multiplex PCR; TCRdb stores just in-frame clones and leaves some out. The table records about 49,000 clones, 85% of them present only once. The starting material was CD4+ or CD8+ T cells sorted from blood, obtained in a trial of the OX40 agonist ivuxolimab. These receptor sequences come from an adult with an advanced solid tumor such as melanoma, head and neck, liver or kidney cancer.

This rearrangement joins TRBV5-4 to TRBJ2-1; unclear D gene. This CDR3 comprises 14 residues. V lost 0 bases, J lost 5 bases, and 9 bases lay in between. Germline values: CDR1 SGHNT, CDR2 YYREEE (reference sequence). The CDR3 DNA reads as TGTGCCAGCAGCTTGGTGTCCCACGACAATGAGCAGTTCTTC. Protein: CASSLVSHDNEQFF.

The chain is built from TRBV4-1 and TRBJ2-7, with 8 bases identical to TRBD1. V lost 4 bases, J lost 0 bases, and 11 bases stayed unmatched. Germline V gene lookup returns CDR1 MGHRA and CDR2 YSYEKL. There are 17 residues in the CDR3. The CDR3 sequence is CASSPRPGQETSYEQYV. Written as DNA, the CDR3 is TGCGCCAGCAGCCCCCGACCGGGACAGGAGACCTCCTACGAGCAGTACGTC.

The chain combines TRBV4-2 with TRBJ1-3, with D maybe TRBD1 (6 bases). CDR3 length: 15 residues. V lost 5 bases and J lost 5, with 16 bases in between. CDR1 and CDR2 (germline): LGHNA, YNFKEQ. The CDR3 DNA reads TGTGCCAGCAGCTTTTCGGGGGGGGCTAGAAACACCATATATTTT. It is translated as CASSFSGGARNTIYF.

This rearrangement joins TRBV4-3 to TRBJ1-2, with no clear D. Germline V gene sequence: CDR1 LGHNA, CDR2 YSLEER. There are 16 residues in the CDR3. V was cut by 0 bases and J by 0 bases, with 11 bases left in between. This CDR3 is CASSQDPRATNYGYTF. The CDR3 DNA follows: TGCGCCAGCAGCCAAGATCCCCGGGCCACTAACTATGGCTACACCTTC.

This clone was recorded only once. The genes are TRBV5-4 and TRBJ1-1; no reliable D call. CDR1 and CDR2 from the germline V gene are SGHNT and YYREEE (reference sequence). Deletions cut 5 bases from V and 2 bases from J, with 16 bases between. The CDR3 is made up of 15 amino acids. CDR3 region: CASSLDGLANTEAFF. The CDR3 coding sequence is TGTGCCAGCAGTCTCGACGGATTAGCAAACACTGAAGCTTTCTTT.

The J gene is TRBJ2-3, the V gene TRBV7-9; 9 nucleotides match TRBD2. The CDR3 sequence is 14 residues long. The V gene's germline CDR1 is SEHNR and CDR2 FQNEAQ (reference sequence). V lost 3 bases to trimming and J lost 6 bases; unmatched junction nucleotides: 4. The CDR3 region has the DNA TGTGCCAGCAGCTTCGGGACTAGCAGGGATACGCAGTATTTT. It specifies CASSFGTSRDTQYF.

The rearrangement uses TRBV19 and TRBJ1-5; D is undetermined. V dropped 0 bases and J dropped 4 bases, with 7 bases sitting between them. Germline V gene data show CDR1 as LNHDA and CDR2 as SQIVND (reference sequence). The CDR3 is 14 residues long. CDR3 in DNA: TGTGCCAGTAGTATAGATCTGGGGAATCAGCCCCAGCATTTT. Protein sequence: CASSIDLGNQPQHF.

V usage is TRBV11-1 and J usage is TRBJ2-7; D unresolved. The ends were cut back, 1 base at V and 6 bases at J, with 10 bases in the middle. The V gene's germline CDR1 is SGHAT and CDR2 FQDESV (reference sequence). The CDR3 runs 13 residues. For the CDR3, the DNA is TGTGCCAGCAGCTTAGAGAACCTCCCCGAGCAGTACTTC. Amino acid sequence: CASSLENLPEQYF. The entire variable domain, with the rest obtained from reference TRBV11-1 and TRBJ2-7, is as follows: EAEVAQSPRYKITEKSQAVAFWCDPISGHATLYWYRQILGQGPELLVQFQDESVVDDSQLPKDRFSAERLKGVDSTLKIQPAELGDSAMYLCASSLENLPEQYFGPGTRLTVT.

This chain connects TRBV11-2 to TRBJ2-1, with D perhaps given as TRBD1 or TRBD2 (5 bases each). Germline CDR1 and CDR2: SGHAT and FQNNGV. V was trimmed by 3 bases and J by 2 bases, leaving 11 bases between them. The CDR3 loop spans 15 amino acids. CDR3 amino acids: CASSFGGVAYNEQFF. CDR3 bases: TGTGCCAGCAGCTTTGGGGGTGTAGCCTACAATGAGCAGTTCTTC.